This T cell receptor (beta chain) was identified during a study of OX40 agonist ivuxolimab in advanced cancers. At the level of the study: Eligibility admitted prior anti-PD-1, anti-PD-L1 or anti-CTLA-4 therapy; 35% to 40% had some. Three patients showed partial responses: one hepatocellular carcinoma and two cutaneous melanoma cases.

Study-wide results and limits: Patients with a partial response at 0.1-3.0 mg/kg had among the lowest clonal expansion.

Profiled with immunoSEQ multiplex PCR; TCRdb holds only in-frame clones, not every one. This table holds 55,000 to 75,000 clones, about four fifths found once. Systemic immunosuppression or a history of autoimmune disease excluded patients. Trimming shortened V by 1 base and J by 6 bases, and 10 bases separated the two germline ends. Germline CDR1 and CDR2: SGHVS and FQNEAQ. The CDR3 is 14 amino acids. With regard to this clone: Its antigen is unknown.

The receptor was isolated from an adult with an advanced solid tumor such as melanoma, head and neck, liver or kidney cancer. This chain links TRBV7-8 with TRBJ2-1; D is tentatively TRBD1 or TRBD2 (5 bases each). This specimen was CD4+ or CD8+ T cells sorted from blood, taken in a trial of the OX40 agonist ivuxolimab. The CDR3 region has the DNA TGTGCCAGCAGCTTAGTCGGTGGGGGCAATGAGCAGTTCTTC. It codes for CASSLVGGGNEQFF.